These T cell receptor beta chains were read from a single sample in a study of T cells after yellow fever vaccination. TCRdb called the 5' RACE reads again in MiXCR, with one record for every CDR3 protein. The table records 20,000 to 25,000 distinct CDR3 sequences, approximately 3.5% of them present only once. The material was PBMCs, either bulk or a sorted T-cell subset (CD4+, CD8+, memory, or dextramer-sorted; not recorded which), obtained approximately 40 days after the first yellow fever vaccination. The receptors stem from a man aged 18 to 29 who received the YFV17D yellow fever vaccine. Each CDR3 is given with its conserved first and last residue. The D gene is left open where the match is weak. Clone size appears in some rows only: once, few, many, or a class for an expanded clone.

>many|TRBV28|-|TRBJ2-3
CASGGYTDTQYF
TGTGCCAGCGGGGGTTACACAGATACGCAGTATTTT
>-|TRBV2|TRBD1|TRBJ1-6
CASNQMDRVSPLHF
TGTGCCAGCAACCAGATGGACAGGGTTTCACCCCTCCACTTT
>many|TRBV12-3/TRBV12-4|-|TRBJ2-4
CASSFTANIQYF
TGTGCCAGCAGTTTTACCGCAAACATTCAGTACTTC
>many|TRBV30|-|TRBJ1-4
CAWSMEGEREKLFF
TGTGCCTGGAGTATGGAGGGGGAGAGGGAAAAACTGTTTTTT
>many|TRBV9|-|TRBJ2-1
CASSVYPGNNEQFF
TGTGCCAGCAGCGTATATCCGGGCAACAATGAGCAGTTCTTC
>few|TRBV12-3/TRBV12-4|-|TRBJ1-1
CASSSELNTEAFF
TGTGCCAGCAGTTCCGAATTGAACACTGAAGCTTTCTTT
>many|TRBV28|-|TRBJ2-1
CASRLTGLNSYNEQFF
TGTGCCAGCAGGCTTACAGGACTGAACTCCTACAATGAGCAGTTCTTC
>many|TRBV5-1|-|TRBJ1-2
CASSLMAEGGYTF
TGCGCCAGCAGCTTGATGGCAGAAGGTGGCTACACCTTC
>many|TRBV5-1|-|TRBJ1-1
CASSLDGPPSGTEAFF
TGCGCCAGCAGCTTGGATGGCCCCCCTTCCGGCACTGAAGCTTTCTTT
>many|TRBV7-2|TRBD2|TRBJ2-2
CASSQLVGGTGELFF
TGTGCCAGCAGCCAGTTGGTCGGGGGGACTGGGGAGCTGTTTTTT
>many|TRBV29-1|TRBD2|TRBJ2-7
CSVLKLAGTSYEQYF
TGCAGCGTCCTTAAACTAGCGGGCACCTCCTACGAGCAGTACTTC
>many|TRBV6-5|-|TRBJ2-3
CASSYSNRGADTQYF
TGTGCCAGCAGTTACTCGAATCGAGGGGCAGATACGCAGTATTTT
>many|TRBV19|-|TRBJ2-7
CADGPSSWHEQYF
TGTGCCGACGGTCCCAGTAGCTGGCACGAGCAGTACTTC
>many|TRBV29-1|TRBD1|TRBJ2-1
CTGLGQGGYNEQFF
TGCACCGGACTAGGACAGGGGGGTTACAATGAGCAGTTCTTC
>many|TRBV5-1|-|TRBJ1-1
CASSRQDQGLSTEAFF
TGCGCCAGCAGCCGACAGGACCAGGGGCTGAGCACTGAAGCTTTCTTT
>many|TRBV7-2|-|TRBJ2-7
CASSKRQGGGTEQYF
TGTGCCAGCAGCAAGAGACAGGGTGGAGGGACCGAGCAGTACTTC
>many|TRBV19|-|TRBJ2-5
CASSIGVGETQYF
TGTGCCAGTAGTATCGGAGTCGGCGAGACCCAGTACTTC
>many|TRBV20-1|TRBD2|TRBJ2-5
CSASTSGAPYF
TGCAGTGCTTCGACTAGCGGGGCACCGTACTTC
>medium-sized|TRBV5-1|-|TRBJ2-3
CASSLGAPPDTQYF
TGCGCCAGCAGCTTAGGGGCACCCCCAGATACGCAGTATTTT
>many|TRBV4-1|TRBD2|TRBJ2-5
CASSQDFGSGVQETQYF
TGCGCCAGCAGCCAAGATTTCGGTAGCGGGGTCCAAGAGACCCAGTACTTC
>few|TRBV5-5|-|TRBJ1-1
CASSPGSLNTEAFF
TGTGCCAGCAGCCCTGGGTCGTTGAACACTGAAGCTTTCTTT
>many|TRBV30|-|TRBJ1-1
CACSRGPDIMNTEAFF
TGTGCCTGTTCGAGAGGTCCTGATATTATGAACACTGAAGCTTTCTTT
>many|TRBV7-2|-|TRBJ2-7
CASSSRRAYEQYF
TGTGCCAGCAGCTCGCGACGCGCCTACGAGCAGTACTTC
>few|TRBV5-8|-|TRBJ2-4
CASPRSGVAKNIQYF
TGTGCCAGCCCCCGGTCAGGGGTAGCCAAAAACATTCAGTACTTC
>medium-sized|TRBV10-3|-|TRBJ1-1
CAITQQEGTEAFF
TGTGCCATCACACAACAGGAGGGCACTGAAGCTTTCTTT
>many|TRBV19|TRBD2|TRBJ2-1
CASSTNSGRHLNEQFF
TGTGCCAGTAGTACTAATAGCGGGCGCCACTTGAATGAGCAGTTCTTC
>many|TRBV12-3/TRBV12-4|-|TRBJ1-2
CASSFEVSDGYTF
TGTGCCAGCAGTTTTGAGGTGTCGGATGGCTACACCTTC
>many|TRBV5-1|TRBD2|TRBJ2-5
CASSSGLAGPGQTQYF
TGCGCCAGCAGCTCCGGACTAGCGGGGCCGGGGCAGACCCAGTACTTC
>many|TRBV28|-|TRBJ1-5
CASSPGEQPQHF
TGTGCCAGCAGTCCTGGGGAACAGCCCCAGCATTTT
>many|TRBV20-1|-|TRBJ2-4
CSARGLRKNIQYF
TGCAGTGCAAGGGGACTTCGCAAAAACATTCAGTACTTC
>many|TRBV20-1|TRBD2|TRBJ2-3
CSARTSGGAPTQYF
TGCAGTGCTAGGACTAGCGGGGGGGCCCCTACGCAGTATTTT
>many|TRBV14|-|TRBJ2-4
CASSQSRRAGGLAKNIQYF
TGTGCCAGCAGCCAATCGAGGCGGGCAGGAGGTCTAGCCAAAAACATTCAGTACTTC
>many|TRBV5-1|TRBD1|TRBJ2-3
CASRTGTSTDTQYF
TGCGCCAGCCGGACAGGGACTAGCACAGATACGCAGTATTTT
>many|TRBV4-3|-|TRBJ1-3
CASSQDSGNTIYF
TGCGCCAGCAGCCAAGATTCGGGAAACACCATATATTTT
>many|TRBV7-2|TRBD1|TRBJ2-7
CASSTPTRTGGLSSYEQYF
TGTGCCAGCAGCACGCCTACCCGGACAGGGGGCTTGAGCTCCTACGAGCAGTACTTC
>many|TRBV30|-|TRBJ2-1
CAWSKKIRFRLYNEQFF
TGTGCCTGGAGTAAGAAGATTAGGTTCAGGCTTTACAATGAGCAGTTCTTC
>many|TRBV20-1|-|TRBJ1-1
CSARSGSQNTEAFF
TGCAGTGCTAGGTCGGGGTCCCAGAACACTGAAGCTTTCTTT
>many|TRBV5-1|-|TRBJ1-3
CASSLQDWGHSGNTIYF
TGCGCCAGCAGCCTACAGGATTGGGGTCACTCTGGAAACACCATATATTTT
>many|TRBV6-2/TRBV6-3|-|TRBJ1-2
CASIVAGADYGYTF
TGTGCCAGCATTGTGGCAGGAGCAGACTATGGCTACACCTTC
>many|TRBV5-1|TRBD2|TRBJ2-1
CASSLGAGGPNEQFF
TGCGCCAGCAGCTTGGGGGCGGGGGGGCCCAATGAGCAGTTCTTC
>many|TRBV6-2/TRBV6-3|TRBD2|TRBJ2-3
CASSYPPGAGGADTQYF
TGTGCCAGCAGTTACCCCCCCGGAGCGGGGGGAGCAGATACGCAGTATTTT
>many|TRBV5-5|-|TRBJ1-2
CASSLGTLAGLYGYTF
TGTGCCAGCAGCTTGGGGACCTTGGCAGGGCTGTATGGCTACACCTTC
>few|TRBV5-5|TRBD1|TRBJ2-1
CASSFGQGKNEQFF
TGTGCCAGCAGCTTTGGACAGGGCAAGAATGAGCAGTTCTTC
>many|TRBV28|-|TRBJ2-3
CASSFSFAATQYF
TGTGCCAGCAGTTTTTCGTTCGCCGCAACGCAGTATTTT